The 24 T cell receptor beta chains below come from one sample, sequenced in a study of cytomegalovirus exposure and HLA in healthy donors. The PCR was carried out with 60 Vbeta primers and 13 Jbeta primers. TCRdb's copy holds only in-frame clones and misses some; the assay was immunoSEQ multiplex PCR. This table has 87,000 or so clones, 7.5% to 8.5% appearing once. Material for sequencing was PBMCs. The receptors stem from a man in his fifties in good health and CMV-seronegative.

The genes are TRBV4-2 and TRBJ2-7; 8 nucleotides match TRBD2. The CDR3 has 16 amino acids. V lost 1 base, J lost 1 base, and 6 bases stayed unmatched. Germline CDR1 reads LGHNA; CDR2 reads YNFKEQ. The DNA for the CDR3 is TGTGCCAGCAGCCAAGGCTCAGTAGCGGGGTCCTACGAGCAGTACTTC. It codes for CASSQGSVAGSYEQYF.

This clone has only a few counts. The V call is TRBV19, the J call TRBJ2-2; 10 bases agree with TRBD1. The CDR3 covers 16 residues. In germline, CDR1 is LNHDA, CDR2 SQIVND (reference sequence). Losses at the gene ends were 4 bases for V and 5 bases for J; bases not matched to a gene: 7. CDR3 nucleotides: TGTGCCAGTAGTACCCAGACAGGGGGCGCGACCGGGGAGCTGTTTTTT. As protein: CASSTQTGGATGELFF.

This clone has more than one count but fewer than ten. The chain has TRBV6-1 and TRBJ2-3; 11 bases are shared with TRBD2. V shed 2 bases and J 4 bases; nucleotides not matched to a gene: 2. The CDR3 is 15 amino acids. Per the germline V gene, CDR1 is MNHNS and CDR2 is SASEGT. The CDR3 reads CASSELAGGADTQYF. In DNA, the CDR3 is TGTGCCAGCAGTGAACTAGCGGGGGGAGCAGATACGCAGTATTTT.

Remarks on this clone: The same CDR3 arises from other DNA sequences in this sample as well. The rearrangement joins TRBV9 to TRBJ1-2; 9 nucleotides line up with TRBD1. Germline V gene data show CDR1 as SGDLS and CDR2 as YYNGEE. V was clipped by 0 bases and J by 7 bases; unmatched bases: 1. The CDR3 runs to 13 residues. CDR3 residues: CASSVGDRVGYTF. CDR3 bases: TGTGCCAGCAGCGTAGGGGACAGGGTTGGCTACACCTTC.

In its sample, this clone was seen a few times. The CDR3 coding sequence is TGTGCCAGCAGCTTAGTCGCAGGGTCGATAGCGGGAGGGCCGCGAGAGCAGTTCTTC. This codes for CASSLVAGSIAGGPREQFF. V and J are TRBV7-2 and TRBJ2-1; 11 nucleotides line up with TRBD2. The CDR3 is 19 amino acids. CDR1 is SGHTA, CDR2 FQGNSA, per germline. V lost 1 base to trimming and J lost 10 bases; unmatched junction nucleotides: 18.

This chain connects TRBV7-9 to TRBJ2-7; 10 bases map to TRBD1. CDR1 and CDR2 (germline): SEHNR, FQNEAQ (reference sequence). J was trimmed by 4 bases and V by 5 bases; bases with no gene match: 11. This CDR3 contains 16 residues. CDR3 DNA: TGTGCCAGCAGCGGAAAAGCCAGGGACAGGGGATACGAGCAGTACTTC. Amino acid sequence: CASSGKARDRGYEQYF. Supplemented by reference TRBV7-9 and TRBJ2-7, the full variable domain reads DTGVSQNPRHKITKRGQNVTFRCDPISEHNRLYWYRQTLGQGPEFLTYFQNEAQLEKSRLLSDRFSAERPKGSFSTLEIQRTEQGDSAMYLCASSGKARDRGYEQYFGPGTRLTVT.

Here the CDR3 reads CASSLRGGQETQYF. The CDR3 DNA sequence: TGTGCCAGCAGCTTGAGGGGAGGGCAAGAGACCCAGTACTTC. The V gene is TRBV9, the J gene TRBJ2-5; TRBD2 matches at 7 bases. With V trimmed by 4 bases and J by 2 bases, 5 bases remained unmatched. Germline V gene data show CDR1 as SGDLS and CDR2 as YYNGEE. The length of the CDR3 is 14 residues.

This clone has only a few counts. The CDR3: CASSPSTHLREQFF. DNA for the CDR3: TGTGCCAGCAGCCCTTCGACTCATTTACGGGAGCAGTTCTTC. The chain couples TRBV11-2 to TRBJ2-1; D not resolved. CDR3 size: 14 residues. Per the germline V gene, CDR1 is SGHAT and CDR2 is FQNNGV. V was trimmed by 5 bases and J by 10 bases, leaving 18 bases between them.

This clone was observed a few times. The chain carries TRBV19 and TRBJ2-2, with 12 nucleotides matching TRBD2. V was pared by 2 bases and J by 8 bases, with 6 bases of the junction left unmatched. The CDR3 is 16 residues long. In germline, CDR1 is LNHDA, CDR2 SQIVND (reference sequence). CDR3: CASSILAGGPEGELFF. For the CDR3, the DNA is TGTGCCAGTAGTATACTAGCGGGAGGGCCGGAAGGGGAGCTGTTTTTT.

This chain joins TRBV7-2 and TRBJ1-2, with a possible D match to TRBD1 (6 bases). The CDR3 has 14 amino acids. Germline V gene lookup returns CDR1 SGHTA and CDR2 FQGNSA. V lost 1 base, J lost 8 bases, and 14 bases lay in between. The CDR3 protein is CASSLEGGYGGYTF. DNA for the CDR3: TGTGCCAGCAGCTTAGAGGGGGGGTACGGCGGCTACACCTTC.

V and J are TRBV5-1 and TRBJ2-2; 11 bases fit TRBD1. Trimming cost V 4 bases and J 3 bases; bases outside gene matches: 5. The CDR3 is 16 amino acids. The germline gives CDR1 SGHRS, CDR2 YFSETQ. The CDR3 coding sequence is TGCGCCAGCAGCCCCCGGGACAGGGGGTACACCGGGGAGCTGTTTTTT. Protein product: CASSPRDRGYTGELFF.

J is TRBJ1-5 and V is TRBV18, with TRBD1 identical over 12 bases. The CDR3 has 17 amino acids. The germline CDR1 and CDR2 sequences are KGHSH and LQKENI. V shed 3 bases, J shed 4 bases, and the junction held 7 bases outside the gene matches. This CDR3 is CASSPIGTGGGNQPQHF. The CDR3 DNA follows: TGTGCCAGCTCACCTATCGGGACAGGGGGCGGAAATCAGCCCCAGCATTTT.

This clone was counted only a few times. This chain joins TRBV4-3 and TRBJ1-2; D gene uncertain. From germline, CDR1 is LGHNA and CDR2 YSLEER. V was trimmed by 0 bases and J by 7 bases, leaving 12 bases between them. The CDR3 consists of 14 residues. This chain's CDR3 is CASSQDDGVVGYTF. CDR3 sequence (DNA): TGCGCCAGCAGCCAAGATGACGGGGTGGTTGGCTACACCTTC.

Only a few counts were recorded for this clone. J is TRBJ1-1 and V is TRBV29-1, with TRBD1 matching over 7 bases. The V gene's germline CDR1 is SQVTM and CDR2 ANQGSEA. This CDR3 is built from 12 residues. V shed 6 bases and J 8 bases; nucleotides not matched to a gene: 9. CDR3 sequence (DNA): TGCAGCGTGTCCGGACAGGTTAACGAAGCTTTCTTT. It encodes CSVSGQVNEAFF.

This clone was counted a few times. CDR3 protein: CASSLNSRRETQYF. The CDR3 DNA sequence: TGTGCCAGCAGTTTGAACAGTCGCAGGGAGACCCAGTACTTC. The chain has TRBV28 and TRBJ2-5, with D unclear. Looked up from germline, CDR1 is MDHEN and CDR2 is SYDVKM. V lost 3 bases, J lost 5 bases, and 13 bases lay in between. The CDR3 covers 14 residues.

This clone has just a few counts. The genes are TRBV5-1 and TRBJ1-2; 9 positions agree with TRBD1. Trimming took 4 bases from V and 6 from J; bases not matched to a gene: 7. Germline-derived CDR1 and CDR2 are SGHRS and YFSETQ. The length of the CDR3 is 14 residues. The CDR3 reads CASSPDGTGNGYTF. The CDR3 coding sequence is TGCGCCAGCAGCCCGGATGGGACAGGGAATGGCTACACCTTC.

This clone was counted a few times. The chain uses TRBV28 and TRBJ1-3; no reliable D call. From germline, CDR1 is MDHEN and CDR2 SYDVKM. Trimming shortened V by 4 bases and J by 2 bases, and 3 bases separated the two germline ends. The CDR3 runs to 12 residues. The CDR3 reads CASSSPGNTIYF. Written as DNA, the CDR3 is TGTGCCAGCAGTTCTCCTGGAAACACCATATATTTT.

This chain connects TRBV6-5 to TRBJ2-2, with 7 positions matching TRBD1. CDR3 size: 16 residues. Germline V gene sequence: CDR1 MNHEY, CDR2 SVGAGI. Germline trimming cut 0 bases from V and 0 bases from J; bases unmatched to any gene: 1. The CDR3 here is CASSYSTGTNTGELFF. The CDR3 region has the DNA TGTGCCAGCAGTTACTCGACAGGGACGAACACCGGGGAGCTGTTTTTT.

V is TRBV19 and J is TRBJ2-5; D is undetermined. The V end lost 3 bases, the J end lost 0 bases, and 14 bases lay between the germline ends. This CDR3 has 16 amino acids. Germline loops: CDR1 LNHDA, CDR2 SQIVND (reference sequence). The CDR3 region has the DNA TGTGCCAGTAGTATTGATGGGCCACCGTACCAAGAGACCCAGTACTTC. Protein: CASSIDGPPYQETQYF. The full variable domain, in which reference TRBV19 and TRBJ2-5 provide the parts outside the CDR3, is DGGITQSPKYLFRKEGQNVTLSCEQNLNHDAMYWYRQDPGQGLRLIYYSQIVNDFQKGDIAEGYSVSREKKESFPLTVTSAQKNPTAFYLCASSIDGPPYQETQYFGPGTRLLVL.

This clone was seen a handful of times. The CDR3 coding sequence is TGTGCCAGCAGCTTAGGCAGGTTACACAATGAGCAGTTCTTC. Translated, it gives CASSLGRLHNEQFF. This chain joins TRBV11-3 and TRBJ2-1; D not certain. The CDR3 runs to 14 residues. The V end was cut by 1 base, the J end by 5 bases, with 9 bases between. Per the germline V gene, CDR1 is SGHNT and CDR2 is YENEEA.

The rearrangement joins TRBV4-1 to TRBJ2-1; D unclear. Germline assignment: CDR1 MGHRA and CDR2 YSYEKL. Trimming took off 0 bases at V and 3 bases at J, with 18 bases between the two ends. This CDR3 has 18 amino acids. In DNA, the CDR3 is TGCGCCAGCAGCCAAGATTTGGTTAGAGCCGCGGACTACAATGAGCAGTTCTTC. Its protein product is CASSQDLVRAADYNEQFF.

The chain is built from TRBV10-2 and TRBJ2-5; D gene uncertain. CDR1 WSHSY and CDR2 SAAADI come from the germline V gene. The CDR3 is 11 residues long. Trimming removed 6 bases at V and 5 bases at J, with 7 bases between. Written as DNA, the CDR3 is TGCGCCAGCAGGGGCTCTGAGACCCAGTACTTC. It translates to CASRGSETQYF.

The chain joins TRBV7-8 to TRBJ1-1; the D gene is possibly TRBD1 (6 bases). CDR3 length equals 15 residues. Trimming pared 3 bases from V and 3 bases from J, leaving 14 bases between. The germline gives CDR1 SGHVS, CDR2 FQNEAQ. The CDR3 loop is CASSFVGKGDTEAFF. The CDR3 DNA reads TGTGCCAGCAGCTTTGTGGGTAAGGGGGACACTGAAGCTTTCTTT.

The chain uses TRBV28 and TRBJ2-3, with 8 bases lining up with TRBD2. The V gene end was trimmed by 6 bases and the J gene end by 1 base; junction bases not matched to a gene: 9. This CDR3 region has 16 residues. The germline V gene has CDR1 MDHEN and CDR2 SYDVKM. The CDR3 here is CASSTLGLGGTDTQYF. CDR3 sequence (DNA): TGTGCCAGCAGCACCTTGGGACTAGGGGGCACAGATACGCAGTATTTT.